A selection of T cell receptor beta chains follows, all from one sample in a study of response to subunit inactivated influenza vaccine. TCRdb reanalysed the RT-PCR reads using MiXCR and keeps one entry per CDR3 protein. This table has roughly 540,000 distinct CDR3 sequences, approximately 22% appearing once. A further study also used this sample, focusing on T cells expressing NK-cell markers.

The material sequenced was CD4+ T cells sorted from PBMCs, taken 11 to 12 days after vaccination. The receptors here all came from a man aged 45-65 years who received an inactivated influenza vaccine. Both conserved end residues are part of each CDR3. Each record gives: CDR3 protein, D gene, J gene, V gene, clone size. A D gene is named only where the DNA matches it firmly. The listing skips clone size in some rows; elsewhere it reads once, few, many or a size class.

CDR3aa: CSARSILNSGANVLTF; d_gene: -; j_gene: TRBJ2-6; v_gene: TRBV20-1; abundance: -
CDR3aa: CASSWGRSTDTQYF; d_gene: -; j_gene: TRBJ2-3; v_gene: TRBV11-2; abundance: few
CDR3aa: CASSNQKSLDGFSGNTIYF; d_gene: -; j_gene: TRBJ1-3; v_gene: TRBV13; abundance: -
CDR3aa: CSAPRDRGNSPLHF; d_gene: TRBD1; j_gene: TRBJ1-6; v_gene: TRBV20-1; abundance: few
CDR3aa: CASSLSSGDVDTQYF; d_gene: TRBD2; j_gene: TRBJ2-3; v_gene: TRBV12-3/TRBV12-4; abundance: -
CDR3aa: CASSRRTGEANEQYF; d_gene: TRBD1; j_gene: TRBJ2-7; v_gene: TRBV27; abundance: few
CDR3aa: CASSRSREETQYF; d_gene: -; j_gene: TRBJ2-5; v_gene: TRBV5-1; abundance: many
CDR3aa: CASSPGLPYEQYF; d_gene: -; j_gene: TRBJ2-7; v_gene: TRBV18; abundance: -
CDR3aa: CSAPRESDTQYF; d_gene: -; j_gene: TRBJ2-3; v_gene: TRBV20-1; abundance: -
CDR3aa: CATSRGISRGASNQPQHF; d_gene: -; j_gene: TRBJ1-5; v_gene: TRBV15; abundance: few